One and the same sample provided the 5 T cell receptor beta chains below, sequenced in a study of T cell repertoires in cytomegalovirus infection. For these receptors, no antigen is known. MiXCR, applied by TCRdb to the reads, yields one record per CDR3 protein. The sample holds some 590,000 distinct CDR3 sequences, 40% seen once. The sample consisted of cultured PBMCs, taken from culture after CMV antigen stimulation. These receptors originate from a human donor in good health (CMV status not recorded). Some clones in this sample may be carry-over from other donors' samples.

The J gene is TRBJ1-5, the V gene TRBV6-1; D call uncertain. The germline V and J ends were trimmed by 6 bases and 6 bases, with 18 bases remaining between them. The CDR3 totals 15 residues. The V gene's germline CDR1 is MNHNS and CDR2 SASEGT. The DNA for the CDR3 is TGTGCCAGCAGCGACACGAGGTTCGGGAGTCAGCCCCAGCATTTT. This encodes CASSDTRFGSQPQHF.

The chain uses TRBV10-3 and TRBJ2-3; 12 bases match TRBD2. With 4 bases clipped from V and 5 bases from J, the junction kept 10 bases outside the gene matches. The CDR3 runs 17 residues. Germline CDR1 and CDR2: ENHRY and SYGVKD. The CDR3 protein is CAISATTSGRRLDTQYF. The CDR3 DNA follows: TGTGCCATCAGTGCCACGACTAGCGGGAGAAGATTAGATACGCAGTATTTT.

The rearrangement links TRBV18 to TRBJ1-6; D remains unclear. The CDR3 sequence is 13 residues long. V lost 6 bases and J lost 10, with 13 bases in between. Germline loops: CDR1 KGHSH, CDR2 LQKENI. CDR3 nucleotide sequence: TGTGCCAGCTCGCTCAGCTGGCCGTCACCCCTCCACTTT. It yields the protein CASSLSWPSPLHF.

The J gene is TRBJ2-1, the V gene TRBV7-6, with D perhaps TRBD2 (5 bases). V lost 5 bases to trimming and J lost 3 bases, with 17 bases between them. CDR3 length equals 16 residues. CDR1 is SGHVS, CDR2 FNYEAQ, per germline. Here the CDR3 DNA reads TGTGCCAGCAGCCCCCGTGCGGTAGCGAACTACAATGAGCAGTTCTTC. Its translation: CASSPRAVANYNEQFF.

The chain recombines TRBV7-2 with TRBJ2-2, with TRBD1 matching 9 bases. The CDR3 loop spans 19 amino acids. V was pared by 3 bases and J by 1 base, with 12 bases of the junction left unmatched. The germline gives CDR1 SGHTA, CDR2 FQGNSA. The CDR3 protein is CASSFSGQGFSRNTGELFF. The CDR3 DNA sequence: TGTGCCAGCAGCTTTTCGGGACAGGGTTTTTCGAGGAACACCGGGGAGCTGTTTTTT. Full variable domain (outside the CDR3, taken from reference TRBV7-2 and TRBJ2-2): GAGVSQSPSNKVTEKGKDVELRCDPISGHTALYWYRQSLGQGLEFLIYFQGNSAPDKSGLPSDRFSAERTGGSVSTLTIQRTQQEDSAVYLCASSFSGQGFSRNTGELFFGEGSRLTVL.